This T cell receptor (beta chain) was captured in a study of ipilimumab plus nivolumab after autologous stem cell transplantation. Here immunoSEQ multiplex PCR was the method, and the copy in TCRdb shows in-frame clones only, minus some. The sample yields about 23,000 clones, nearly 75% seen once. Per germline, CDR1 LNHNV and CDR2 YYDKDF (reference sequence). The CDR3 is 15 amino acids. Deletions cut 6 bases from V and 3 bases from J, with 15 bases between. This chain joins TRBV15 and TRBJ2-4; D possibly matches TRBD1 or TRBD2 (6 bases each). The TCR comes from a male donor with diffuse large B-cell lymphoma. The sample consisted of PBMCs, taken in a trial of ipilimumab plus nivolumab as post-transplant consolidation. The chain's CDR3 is CATRTGGGGKNIQYF. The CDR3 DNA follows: TGTGCCACCAGGACCGGAGGAGGGGGCAAAAACATTCAGTACTTC.